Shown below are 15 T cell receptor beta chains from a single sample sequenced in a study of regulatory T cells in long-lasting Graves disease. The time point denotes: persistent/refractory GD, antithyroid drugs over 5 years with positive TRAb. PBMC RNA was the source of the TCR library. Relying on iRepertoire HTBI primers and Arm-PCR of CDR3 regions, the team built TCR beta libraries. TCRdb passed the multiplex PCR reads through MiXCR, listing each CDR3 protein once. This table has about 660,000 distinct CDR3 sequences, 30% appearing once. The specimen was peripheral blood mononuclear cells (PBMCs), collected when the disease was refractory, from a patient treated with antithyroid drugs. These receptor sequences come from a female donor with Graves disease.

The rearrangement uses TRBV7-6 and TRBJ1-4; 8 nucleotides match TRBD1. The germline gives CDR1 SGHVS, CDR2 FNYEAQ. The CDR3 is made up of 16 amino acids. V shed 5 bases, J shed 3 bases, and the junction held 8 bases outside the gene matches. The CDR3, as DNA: TGTGCCAGCAGCCCAGGTCAGGGGGCGGCTAATGAAAAACTGTTTTTT. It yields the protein CASSPGQGAANEKLFF.

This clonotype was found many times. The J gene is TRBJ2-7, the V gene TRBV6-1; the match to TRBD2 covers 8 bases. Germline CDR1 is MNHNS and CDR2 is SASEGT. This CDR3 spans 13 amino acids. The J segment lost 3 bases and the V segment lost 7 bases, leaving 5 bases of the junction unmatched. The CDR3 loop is CASTPGGGYEQYF. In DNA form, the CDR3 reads TGTGCCAGCACCCCGGGAGGGGGCTACGAGCAGTACTTC.

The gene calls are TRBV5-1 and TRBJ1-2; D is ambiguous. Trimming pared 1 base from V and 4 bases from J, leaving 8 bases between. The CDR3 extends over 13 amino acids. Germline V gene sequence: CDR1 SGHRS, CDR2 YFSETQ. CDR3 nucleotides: TGCGCCAGCAGCTTGTCGGAGGCCTATGGCTACACCTTC. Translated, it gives CASSLSEAYGYTF.

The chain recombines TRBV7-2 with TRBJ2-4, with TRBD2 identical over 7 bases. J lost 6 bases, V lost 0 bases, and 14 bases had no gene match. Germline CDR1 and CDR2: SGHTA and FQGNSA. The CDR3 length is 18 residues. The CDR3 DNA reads TGTGCCAGCAGCTTAGCGGGAAGTAGCGGGCCACCTGGAAACATTCAGTACTTC. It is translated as CASSLAGSSGPPGNIQYF.

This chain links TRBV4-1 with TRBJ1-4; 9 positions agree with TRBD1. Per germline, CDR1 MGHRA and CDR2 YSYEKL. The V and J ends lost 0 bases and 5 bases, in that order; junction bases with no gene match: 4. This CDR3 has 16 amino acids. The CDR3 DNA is TGCGCCAGCAGCCAAGAAAGAGGACAGGGGAATGAAAAACTGTTTTTT. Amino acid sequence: CASSQERGQGNEKLFF.

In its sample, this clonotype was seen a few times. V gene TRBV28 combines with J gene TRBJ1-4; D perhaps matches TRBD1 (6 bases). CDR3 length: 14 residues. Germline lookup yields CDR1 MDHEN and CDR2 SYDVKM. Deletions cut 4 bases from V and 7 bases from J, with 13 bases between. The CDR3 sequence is CASSSPGGPEKLFF. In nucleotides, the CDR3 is TGTGCCAGCAGTTCCCCGGGGGGCCCTGAAAAACTGTTTTTT. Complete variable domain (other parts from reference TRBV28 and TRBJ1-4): DVKVTQSSRYLVKRTGEKVFLECVQDMDHENMFWYRQDPGLGLRLIYFSYDVKMKEKGDIPEGYSVSREKKERFSLILESASTNQTSMYLCASSSPGGPEKLFFGSGTQLSVL.

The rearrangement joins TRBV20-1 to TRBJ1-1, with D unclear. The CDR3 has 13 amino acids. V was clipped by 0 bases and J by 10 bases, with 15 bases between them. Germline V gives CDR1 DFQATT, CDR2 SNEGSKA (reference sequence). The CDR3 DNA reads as TGCAGTGCTAGAGATAAATTGGGTGTTGGAGCTTTCTTT. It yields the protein CSARDKLGVGAFF.

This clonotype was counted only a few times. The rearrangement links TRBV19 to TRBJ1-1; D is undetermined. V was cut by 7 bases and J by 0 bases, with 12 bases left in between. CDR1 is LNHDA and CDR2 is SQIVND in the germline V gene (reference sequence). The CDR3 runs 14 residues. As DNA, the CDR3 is TGTGCCAGTACGAGACCGAACATGAACACTGAAGCTTTCTTT. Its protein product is CASTRPNMNTEAFF.

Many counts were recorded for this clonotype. The CDR3 nucleotides are TGTGCCAGCAGTTTGGGACACCTCTACGAGCAGTACTTC. Protein: CASSLGHLYEQYF. The rearrangement uses TRBV27 and TRBJ2-7; D perhaps matches TRBD1 (6 bases). CDR3 length: 13 amino acids. The V gene lost 3 bases and the J gene lost 3 bases, with 9 bases spanning the gap. Germline lookup yields CDR1 MNHEY and CDR2 SMNVEV (reference sequence).

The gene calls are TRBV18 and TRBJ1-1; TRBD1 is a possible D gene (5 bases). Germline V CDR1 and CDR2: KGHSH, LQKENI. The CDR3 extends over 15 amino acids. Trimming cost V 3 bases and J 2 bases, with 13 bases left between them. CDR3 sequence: CASSPRDGLNTEAFF. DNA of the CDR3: TGTGCCAGCTCACCGCGGGACGGTTTAAACACTGAAGCTTTCTTT.

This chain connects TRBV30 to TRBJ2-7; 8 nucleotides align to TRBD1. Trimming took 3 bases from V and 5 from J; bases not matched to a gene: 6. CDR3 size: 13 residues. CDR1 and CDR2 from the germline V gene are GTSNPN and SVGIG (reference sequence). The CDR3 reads CAWRRTGINEQYF. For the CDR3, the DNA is TGTGCCTGGAGGAGGACAGGGATCAACGAGCAGTACTTC.

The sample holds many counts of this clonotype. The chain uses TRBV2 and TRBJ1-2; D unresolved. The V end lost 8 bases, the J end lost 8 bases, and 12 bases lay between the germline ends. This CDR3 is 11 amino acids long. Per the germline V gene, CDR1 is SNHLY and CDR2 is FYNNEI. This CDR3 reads CASQEKWGYTF. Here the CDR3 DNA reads TGTGCCAGCCAGGAGAAGTGGGGCTACACCTTC. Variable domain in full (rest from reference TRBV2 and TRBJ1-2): EPEVTQTPSHQVTQMGQEVILRCVPISNHLYFYWYRQILGQKVEFLVSFYNNEISEKSEIFDDQFSVERPDGSNFTLKIRSTKLEDSAMYFCASQEKWGYTFGSGTRLTVV.

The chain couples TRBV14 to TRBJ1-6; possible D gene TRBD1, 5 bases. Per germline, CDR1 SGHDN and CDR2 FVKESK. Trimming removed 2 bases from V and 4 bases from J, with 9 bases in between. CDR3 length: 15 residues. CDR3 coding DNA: TGTGCCAGCAGCCAACAGGGCGCGTATAATTCACCCCTCCACTTT. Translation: CASSQQGAYNSPLHF.

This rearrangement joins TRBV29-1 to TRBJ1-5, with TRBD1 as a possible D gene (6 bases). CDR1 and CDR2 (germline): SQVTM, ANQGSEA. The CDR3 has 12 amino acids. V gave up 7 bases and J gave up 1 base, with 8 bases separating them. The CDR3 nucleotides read TGCAGCGCTACAGGGAGCAATCAGCCCCAGCATTTT. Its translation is CSATGSNQPQHF.

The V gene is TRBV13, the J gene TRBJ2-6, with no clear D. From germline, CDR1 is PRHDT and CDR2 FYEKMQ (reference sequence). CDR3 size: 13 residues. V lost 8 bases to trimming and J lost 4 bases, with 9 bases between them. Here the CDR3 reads CASAPKGANVLTF. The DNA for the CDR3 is TGTGCCAGCGCGCCTAAGGGGGCCAACGTCCTGACTTTC.